This T cell receptor (beta chain) appears in the sequencing data of a study of T cell responses to AZD1222 COVID-19 vaccine. General study results and limits: Repertoire samples came only from after the peak T cell response. Reports say nearly half of spike-specific TCRs go after unmutated variant regions.

TCRdb keeps only in-frame clones here, not all; method: immunoSEQ multiplex PCR. The table records some 130,000 clones, roughly 90% of them present only once. Germline values: CDR1 MNHNY, CDR2 SVGAGI (reference sequence). The CDR3 spans 13 residues. Trimming took off 2 bases at V and 8 bases at J, with 12 bases between the two ends. In regard to this clone: What it recognizes is unknown.

The chain joins TRBV6-6 to TRBJ1-2; weak D call: TRBD1 (6 bases). The TCR originated in an adult in good health. The material sequenced was peripheral blood, taken on day 0 of AZD1222 vaccination. The CDR3 sequence: CASSYVGGGGYTF. Here the CDR3 DNA reads TGTGCCAGCAGTTACGTCGGGGGCGGCGGCTACACCTTC.